This TCR beta chain was identified in a study of beta chain features in type 1 diabetes (dated by TCRdb to between 2017 and 2018). For the study in its entirety: Mean age, gender distribution, total cell number and subset yield did not differ between patients and healthy donors. A total of 107,917,701 sorted cells were examined across all samples, and a strong correlation was observed between cell number per subset and RNA yield. In the study, recently diagnosed type 1 diabetes patients and matched healthy donors were compared on the TCRB repertoires of their sorted circulating CD4+ T cell subsets. Regulatory and stem cell-like memory subsets were obtained from only 8 patients and roughly 8 healthy donors, while naive and central memory subsets were obtained from all 30 or so donors. Overall study results and their limits: Because the HLA sub-analyses included only small numbers of individuals, any influence of HLA type on TCRB rearrangement was left unresolved. PCR might favor shorter templates, but patient and control samples were amplified and corrected together, so any skew would affect both groups equally. Fewer insertions and more nucleotide deletions at VDJ recombination sites were observed in patients with type 1 diabetes, implying thymic rearrangement abnormalities. Naive, central memory and regulatory TCRB repertoires appeared more similar among patients than among healthy donors. A moderate but significant shortening of TCRB CDR3 length was observed in type 1 diabetes patients in all four CD4+ subsets. Because cDNA was sequenced instead of genomic DNA, activated cells with high expression could be over-represented, although the groups did not differ in activation or CD3 levels.

The entire isolated RNA was reverse transcribed using the High Capacity cDNA Reverse Transcription Kit, and thus expressed TCRB transcripts were sequenced. Deep immunoSEQ sequencing was performed on naive, central memory and regulatory T cell samples, with an average of roughly 3.5 million total reads per sample. After sorted cells were lysed in RLT buffer, RNA was extracted with DNase-treated RNeasy Micro or Mini kits, with the choice depending on cell number. To prevent cross-contamination, every cell subset was processed on its own, while patient and healthy donor samples were processed together. The immunoSEQ multiplex PCR was used to amplify TCRB sequences from cDNA, yielding 87-bp fragments that span the CDR3 region. The amplicons were sequenced using the Illumina HiSeq platform. From the authors' description of their analysis: Synthetic template baselines were used to correct PCR bias computationally, reads within Hamming distance 2 were collapsed, and singletons that could not be merged were discarded. Reads were aligned to IMGT to assign V, D and J genes, CDR3 length, and insertions or deletions at six rearrangement sites. Within each subset, clonotype counts were normalized to sorted cell number, after which true diversity and Gini coefficients were computed with the tcR R package. Repertoire sharing was quantified using the overlap coefficient calculated on TCRB nucleotide sequences. Out-of-frame TCRB sequences from naive cells were analyzed to stand in for the pre-selection repertoire. TCRdb stores this immuneACCESS table with in-frame sequences only. Part of the clones is absent; in the studies checked, under half of the shortfall reflects unresolved V genes, and no reason is known for the rest. That table furnishes V, J and clone size, whereas the DNA furnished D and trimming. The sample table shows roughly 700,000 clones, and roughly 13% are seen once. 0.022% of the sample goes to the ten largest clones.

A single peripheral blood draw of around 100 mL on average was collected from each donor into heparinised tubes. A BD FACSAria II and a panel including CD45RO, CCR7, CD25, CD127, CD95 and CD27 were used to sort naive, central memory, regulatory and stem cell-like memory CD4+ T cells. All sorted populations exceeded 98% purity. Right away, PBMCs were isolated by Lymphoprep density gradient centrifugation and were stained directly, with no culture step. So that batch effects would be minimized, each experiment stained and sorted samples in pairs, pairing one healthy donor with one patient. The CDR3 covers 11 residues, taking in both the cysteine and the phenylalanine. The kept DNA is CDR3 alone, 33 bases in frame from the first base. Trimming at the junction amounts to 10 bases on V and 5 bases on J, and the germline ends lie 11 bases apart. The germline V gene supplies CDR1 SGHTA and CDR2 FQGNSA. This clone was found a few times. It lacks a known antigen. Base-call qualities are not available, and no considerably larger clone is one nucleotide away.

Sequencing used naive CD4+ T cells from blood. The intended sense of this specimen's cell subset or site label: true naive CD4+ T cells. This receptor chain uses TRBV7-2 and TRBJ1-2; TRBD1 is a possible D gene, resting on 5 matching bases. This TCR came from a man aged 18 to 35 with type 1 diabetes. The encoded CDR3 is CANRQTYGYTF. DNA sequence: TGTGCCAACAGACAGACTTATGGCTACACCTTC.